The 23 T cell receptor beta chains below were found in one sample sequenced in a study of T cell changes during pregnancy in multiple sclerosis. Produced via immunoSEQ multiplex PCR; TCRdb's table is partial and in-frame only. The sample contains 40,000 to 45,000 clones, around 93% of which appear only once. The sequencing here drew on CD4+ T cells from peripheral blood mononuclear cells, taken in the third trimester of pregnancy. The receptors were gathered from a female donor with multiple sclerosis, enrolled in a pregnancy study.

The rearrangement uses TRBV7-9 and TRBJ2-2; 7 bases fit TRBD1. This CDR3 spans 14 amino acids. Germline CDR1 is SEHNR and CDR2 is FQNEAQ (reference sequence). Unmatched junction bases numbered 7, after V lost 6 bases and J lost 6 bases. CDR3 loop: CASRLTGVAGELFF. The CDR3 bases are TGTGCCAGCAGACTCACAGGGGTAGCCGGGGAGCTGTTTTTT.

This clone is a singleton in its sample. This rearrangement joins TRBV7-2 to TRBJ1-5; D remains unclear. From germline, CDR1 is SGHTA and CDR2 FQGNSA. The V end was cut by 3 bases, the J end by 7 bases, with 16 bases between. The CDR3 is made up of 15 amino acids. CDR3 DNA sequence: TGTGCCAGCAGCTTTGTCACCGGTACGGGACAGCCCCAGCATTTT. Translation: CASSFVTGTGQPQHF.

The rearrangement joins TRBV5-4 to TRBJ2-1; TRBD2 aligns across 12 bases. Germline CDR1 reads SGHNT; CDR2 reads YYREEE (reference sequence). The CDR3 contains 15 residues. Trimming cost V 0 bases and J 8 bases; bases outside gene matches: 3. The CDR3 DNA reads TGTGCCAGCAGCTTGGGACTAGCGGGAGACCATGAGCAGTTCTTC. Residues: CASSLGLAGDHEQFF.

CDR3: CASSYRGLNQPQHF. CDR3 nucleotide sequence: TGTGCCAGCAGTTACAGGGGCCTCAATCAGCCCCAGCATTTT. The chain uses TRBV6-6 and TRBJ1-5; TRBD1 might be the D (5 bases). CDR1 is MNHNY, CDR2 SVGAGI, per germline (reference sequence). This CDR3 contains 14 residues. V lost 2 bases and J lost 3, with 8 bases in between.

The chain employs TRBV29-1 and TRBJ1-2; D perhaps matches TRBD1 (6 bases). Trimming pared 5 bases from V and 8 bases from J, leaving 12 bases between. Germline CDR1 SQVTM, CDR2 ANQGSEA. CDR3 length equals 11 residues. DNA of the CDR3: TGCAGCGTTTCCAGGGGCAAAGGCTACACCTTC. It encodes CSVSRGKGYTF.

This rearrangement joins TRBV25-1 to TRBJ2-1; a possible D gene is TRBD1 (7 bases). Trimming shortened V by 4 bases and J by 4 bases, and 11 bases separated the two germline ends. CDR3 length: 14 residues. Germline CDR1 reads MGHDK; CDR2 reads SYGVNS. The CDR3 loop reads CASSGQGGYNEQFF. In DNA, the CDR3 is TGTGCCAGCAGTGGTCAGGGGGGTTACAATGAGCAGTTCTTC.

The gene calls are TRBV7-3 and TRBJ2-6; TRBD1 agrees at 8 bases. Germline assignment: CDR1 SGHTA and CDR2 FQGTGA. V gave up 4 bases and J gave up 2 bases; unmatched junction bases: 7. This CDR3 is built from 17 residues. The CDR3 sequence: CASSSRRQGTGANVLTF. The CDR3 DNA follows: TGTGCCAGCAGCTCCCGCCGACAGGGGACTGGGGCCAACGTCCTGACTTTC.

CDR3 in amino acids: CASSSGLWGGVETQYF. CDR3 in DNA: TGCGCCAGCAGCTCGGGCTTATGGGGCGGGGTTGAGACCCAGTACTTC. The chain combines TRBV5-1 with TRBJ2-5, with D perhaps matching TRBD2 (6 bases). The CDR3 loop spans 16 amino acids. V lost 3 bases to trimming and J lost 5 bases, with 20 bases between them. Germline V gene sequence: CDR1 SGHRS, CDR2 YFSETQ.

The gene calls are TRBV11-2 and TRBJ2-1; 11 nucleotides agree with TRBD2. The germline V gene has CDR1 SGHAT and CDR2 FQNNGV. Germline trimming cut 3 bases from V and 4 bases from J; bases unmatched to any gene: 14. There are 19 residues in the CDR3. CDR3 nucleotide sequence: TGTGCCAGCAGCTTCCACCCCTTAAGTCGGACTAGCGGGTACAATGAGCAGTTCTTC. It specifies CASSFHPLSRTSGYNEQFF.

The chain carries TRBV15 and TRBJ1-5, with D possibly being TRBD1 (6 bases). The V gene lost 1 base and the J gene lost 5 bases, with 15 bases spanning the gap. The germline V gene encodes CDR1 LNHNV and CDR2 YYDKDF (reference sequence). CDR3 size: 16 residues. CDR3 bases: TGTGCCACCAGCAGAGGGCCAGGGGTGGTTGATCAGCCCCAGCATTTT. Protein product: CATSRGPGVVDQPQHF.

This clone has just a few counts. The genes are TRBV18 and TRBJ1-1, with D possibly matching TRBD1 (6 bases). The CDR3 spans 13 residues. CDR1 is KGHSH, CDR2 LQKENI, per germline. The V and J ends lost 4 bases and 1 base respectively, with 7 bases between them. The CDR3 protein is CASSQGQNTEAFF. CDR3 bases: TGTGCCAGCTCACAGGGACAGAACACTGAAGCTTTCTTT. Together with reference TRBV18 and TRBJ1-1, the CDR3 gives the full variable domain: NAGVMQNPRHLVRRRGQEARLRCSPMKGHSHVYWYRQLPEEGLKFMVYLQKENIIDESGMPKERFSAEFPKEGPSILRIQQVVRGDSAAYFCASSQGQNTEAFFGQGTRLTVV.

The chain combines TRBV14 with TRBJ2-3; the match to TRBD2 covers 8 bases. The length of the CDR3 is 16 residues. Germline loops: CDR1 SGHDN, CDR2 FVKESK. The trim removed 4 bases at V and 7 bases at J, leaving 13 bases unmatched. Here the CDR3 DNA reads TGTGCCAGCAGCCCCCGGGGGGGCGGGACAATCTATACGCAGTATTTT. Translating gives CASSPRGGGTIYTQYF.

The V and J genes are TRBV5-5 and TRBJ2-5, with D tentatively TRBD2 (6 bases). The CDR3 runs 14 residues. With 1 base removed from V and 1 base from J, the gap between germline ends came to 8 bases. Looked up from germline, CDR1 is SGHKS and CDR2 is YYEKEE (reference sequence). Written as DNA, the CDR3 is TGTGCCAGCAGCTTGTGGAGGGGCCAAGAGACCCAGTACTTC. It codes for CASSLWRGQETQYF.

The rearrangement links TRBV28 to TRBJ1-2, with D tentatively TRBD1 (5 bases). Looked up from germline, CDR1 is MDHEN and CDR2 is SYDVKM. V was trimmed by 6 bases and J by 1 base, leaving 12 bases between them. The CDR3 extends over 14 amino acids. CDR3 sequence: CASRRQFLNYGYTF. The DNA for the CDR3 is TGTGCCAGCAGGCGACAGTTCCTTAACTATGGCTACACCTTC.

This clone was recorded only once. The CDR3: CASSLPGHTGELFF. DNA for the CDR3: TGTGCCAGCAGTTTGCCGGGTCACACCGGGGAGCTGTTTTTT. V usage is TRBV6-1 and J usage is TRBJ2-2; D call uncertain. There are 14 residues in the CDR3. Germline CDR1 reads MNHNS; CDR2 reads SASEGT. With 5 bases removed from V and 3 bases from J, the gap between germline ends came to 10 bases.

This rearrangement joins TRBV18 to TRBJ2-1; 12 bases agree with TRBD2. CDR3 length: 19 amino acids. V lost 8 bases to trimming and J lost 0 bases; unmatched junction nucleotides: 14. The germline CDR1 and CDR2 sequences are KGHSH and LQKENI. The CDR3 DNA reads TGTGCCAGCGACCGTCTGGGGCTAGCGGGAGGGAGCTCCTACAATGAGCAGTTCTTC. As protein: CASDRLGLAGGSSYNEQFF.

The V and J genes are TRBV19 and TRBJ2-1; 8 nucleotides match TRBD2. The trim removed 7 bases at V and 0 bases at J, leaving 8 bases unmatched. The CDR3 loop spans 16 amino acids. Germline values: CDR1 LNHDA, CDR2 SQIVND (reference sequence). This CDR3 reads CASTDSGRGSYNEQFF. DNA of the CDR3: TGTGCCAGTACCGACAGCGGGAGAGGCTCCTACAATGAGCAGTTCTTC.

In nucleotides, the CDR3 is TGTGCCAGCAGCTTAGGGACTAGCGGCACAGATACGCAGTATTTT. It translates to CASSLGTSGTDTQYF. The J gene is TRBJ2-3, the V gene TRBV7-9, with TRBD2 identical over 9 bases. Germline loops: CDR1 SEHNR, CDR2 FQNEAQ (reference sequence). With V trimmed by 1 base and J by 1 base, 0 bases remained unmatched. The CDR3 has 15 amino acids.

The chain carries TRBV7-2 and TRBJ2-5; possibly TRBD1 for D (5 bases). Trimming stripped 3 bases from V and 2 bases from J, with 7 bases between. The CDR3 is made up of 13 amino acids. The germline CDR1 and CDR2 sequences are SGHTA and FQGNSA. DNA of the CDR3: TGTGCCAGCAGCTTGGGGCAACAAGAGACCCAGTACTTC. This gives the protein CASSLGQQETQYF.

The chain uses TRBV7-9 and TRBJ1-1; D is unresolved. The CDR3 runs 13 residues. Germline V gives CDR1 SEHNR, CDR2 FQNEAQ (reference sequence). V shed 1 base and J shed 7 bases, with 10 bases lying between them. The DNA for the CDR3 is TGTGCCAGCAGCTTAGAAGGAGGGAATGAAGCTTTCTTT. It specifies CASSLEGGNEAFF.

This sequence joins TRBV25-1 and TRBJ1-2; TRBD1 is a possible D gene (5 bases). V shed 6 bases and J shed 3 bases, with 14 bases lying between them. The CDR3 sequence is 14 residues long. Germline CDR1 and CDR2: MGHDK and SYGVNS. The CDR3 is CASSGGVGYYGYTF. DNA for the CDR3: TGTGCCAGCAGCGGGGGAGTTGGGTACTATGGCTACACCTTC.

The chain carries TRBV12-5 and TRBJ2-5, with D possibly matching TRBD2 (6 bases). The CDR3 runs 15 residues. The V gene's germline CDR1 is LGHNT and CDR2 FRNRAP. V lost 1 base, J lost 2 bases, and 11 bases lay in between. CDR3 nucleotides: TGTGCTAGTGGTTTGGGCTGGGGGGATCAAGAGACCCAGTACTTC. Translated, it gives CASGLGWGDQETQYF.

The gene calls are TRBV6-5 and TRBJ2-7; no clear D. The germline gives CDR1 MNHEY, CDR2 SVGAGI. Trimming shortened V by 6 bases and J by 5 bases, and 14 bases separated the two germline ends. This CDR3 has 13 residues. The CDR3 reads CASSLVRAHEQYF. The CDR3 DNA is TGTGCCAGCAGCCTTGTAAGAGCCCACGAGCAGTACTTC.